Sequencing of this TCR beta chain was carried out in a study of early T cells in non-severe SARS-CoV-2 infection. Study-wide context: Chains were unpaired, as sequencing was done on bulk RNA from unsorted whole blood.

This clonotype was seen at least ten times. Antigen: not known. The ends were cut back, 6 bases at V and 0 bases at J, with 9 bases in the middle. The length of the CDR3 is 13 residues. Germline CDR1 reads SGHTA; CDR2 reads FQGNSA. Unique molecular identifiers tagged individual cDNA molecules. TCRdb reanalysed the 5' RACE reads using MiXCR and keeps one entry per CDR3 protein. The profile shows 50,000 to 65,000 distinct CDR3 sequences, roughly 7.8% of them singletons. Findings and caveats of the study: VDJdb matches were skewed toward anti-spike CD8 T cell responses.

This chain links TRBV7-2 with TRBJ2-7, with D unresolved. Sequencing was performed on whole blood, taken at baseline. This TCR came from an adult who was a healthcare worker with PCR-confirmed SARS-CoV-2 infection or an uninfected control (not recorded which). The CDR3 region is CASRPGHSYEQYF. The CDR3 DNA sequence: TGTGCCAGCAGACCGGGCCACTCCTACGAGCAGTACTTC.